Presented here are 22 T cell receptor beta chains from one specimen sequenced in a study of glioma-infiltrating T cells. TCR alpha and beta CDR3 regions were amplified from RNA using iRepertoire nested multiplex PCR. Via MiXCR, TCRdb re-called the multiplex PCR reads, giving one row per CDR3 protein. The top ten clones hold approximately 46% of a sample with around 100,000 distinct CDR3 sequences, around 30% of them seen once. Sequenced input: glioma tissue, nonneoplastic brain tissue, or PBMCs (not recorded which). Receptors originate from a human donor with low-grade glioma or glioblastoma, undergoing nonglioma brain surgery, or in good health (not recorded which).

Comment on this clonotype: Given a much more abundant clone one base away, this may be a read error. The DNA of the CDR3 is TGTGGCAGTGCCAAGAGCGGGGGGCCAACCTACGAGCAGTACTTC. This translates into CGSAKSGGPTYEQYF. The chain carries TRBV7-2 and TRBJ2-7, with TRBD2 matching 9 bases. This CDR3 spans 15 amino acids. Germline-derived CDR1 and CDR2 are SGHTA and FQGNSA.

The table lists this clonotype with many counts. The rearrangement joins TRBV20-1 to TRBJ2-5; D is ambiguous. Germline CDR1 is DFQATT and CDR2 is SNEGSKA (reference sequence). The CDR3 contains 17 residues. Trimming removed 0 bases from V and 5 bases from J, with 22 bases in between. This CDR3 is CSARDTRVQAVRETQYF. Here the CDR3 DNA reads TGCAGTGCTAGAGATACAAGAGTTCAGGCGGTGAGGGAGACCCAGTACTTC.

The sample holds many counts of this clonotype. V usage is TRBV12-3 or TRBV12-4 and J usage is TRBJ2-1; D may be TRBD1 or TRBD2 (5 bases each). Trimming removed 7 bases from V and 5 bases from J, with 15 bases in between. The CDR3 length is 14 residues. CDR3 in amino acids: CASKIGASNNEQFF. DNA of the CDR3: TGTGCCAGCAAGATCGGGGCTAGTAACAATGAGCAGTTCTTC.

In this sample, this clonotype turned up many times. CDR3 sequence: CASSYGSGAGELFF. CDR3 nucleotide sequence: TGTGCCAGCAGTTACGGATCAGGGGCCGGGGAGCTGTTTTTT. The gene calls are TRBV6-2 or TRBV6-3 and TRBJ2-2, with D maybe TRBD1 (6 bases). The V and J ends lost 2 bases and 6 bases respectively, with 10 bases between them. This CDR3 spans 14 amino acids. Germline lookup yields CDR1 MNHEY and CDR2 SVGEGT.

This clonotype was counted only a few times. V gene TRBV7-9 combines with J gene TRBJ2-1, with 8 bases matching TRBD1. Germline CDR1 and CDR2: SEHNR and FQNEAQ (reference sequence). The CDR3 length is 13 residues. Trimming removed 5 bases from V and 8 bases from J; junction bases left unmatched: 5. This CDR3 reads CASSRQGFDEQFF. The CDR3 nucleotides read TGTGCCAGCAGCCGACAGGGGTTCGATGAGCAGTTCTTC.

On this clonotype itself: This may be a read error, as it is one base from a much larger clone. This chain joins TRBV7-2 and TRBJ2-3; TRBD2 aligns across 7 bases. The CDR3 runs 13 residues. CDR1 SGHTA and CDR2 FQGNSA come from the germline V gene. In DNA, the CDR3 is TGTGCCAGAAGCTGGGGGGGGGAAGATACGCAGTATTTT. Translating it yields CARSWGGEDTQYF.

This clonotype was recorded at least ten times. J is TRBJ2-3 and V is TRBV6-2 or TRBV6-3; D possibly corresponds to TRBD2 (6 bases). This CDR3 contains 16 residues. Between the trimmed V and J ends, which lost 3 bases and 0 bases, there was a span of 13 bases. Germline V CDR1 and CDR2: MNHEY, SVGEGT. The CDR3: CASSYVPGGSTDTQYF. The CDR3 nucleotides are TGTGCCAGCAGTTATGTTCCTGGGGGGAGCACAGATACGCAGTATTTT.

This clonotype was recorded many times. The V gene is TRBV28, the J gene TRBJ1-1; TRBD1 aligns across 9 bases. Germline loops: CDR1 MDHEN, CDR2 SYDVKM. There are 13 residues in the CDR3. J gave up 6 bases and V 5 bases, and 4 bases lay outside the gene matches. As DNA, the CDR3 is TGTGCCAGCAGTCCCCGACAGGGGGCTGAAGCTTTCTTT. This sequence encodes CASSPRQGAEAFF.

The chain employs TRBV12-3 or TRBV12-4 and TRBJ2-7, with 9 bases fitting TRBD1. CDR3 length: 15 residues. The V gene end was trimmed by 7 bases and the J gene end by 4 bases; junction bases not matched to a gene: 11. CDR3 region: CASTEGMGQGYEQYF. CDR3 coding DNA: TGTGCCAGCACCGAAGGAATGGGACAGGGATACGAGCAGTACTTC.

The chain carries TRBV28 and TRBJ2-7; the D is unclear. Germline assignment: CDR1 MDHEN and CDR2 SYDVKM. The V and J ends lost 6 bases and 3 bases respectively, with 3 bases between them. CDR3 length: 10 residues. This CDR3 reads CASRVYEQYF. In DNA, the CDR3 is TGTGCCAGCAGGGTCTACGAGCAGTACTTC.

Ten or more counts support this clonotype. The CDR3 DNA is TGCAGTGCTCCGAAACAGGGGCTATCCTACGAGCAGTACTTC. It encodes CSAPKQGLSYEQYF. The rearrangement uses TRBV20-1 and TRBJ2-7; 7 nucleotides align to TRBD1. With V trimmed by 5 bases and J by 1 base, 8 bases remained unmatched. The CDR3 spans 14 residues. Per germline, CDR1 DFQATT and CDR2 SNEGSKA (reference sequence).

On this clonotype: Since a much larger clone is just one base distant, this may be a read error. The gene calls are TRBV7-9 and TRBJ1-1; D remains ambiguous. The V and J ends lost 11 bases and 0 bases respectively, with 10 bases between them. The CDR3 consists of 12 residues. The germline CDR1 and CDR2 sequences are SEHNR and FQNEAQ (reference sequence). The CDR3 bases are TGTGCCTTTAGCGGATTGAACACTGAAGCTTTCTTT. Translation: CAFSGLNTEAFF.

In its sample, this clonotype was seen many times. The rearrangement uses TRBV2 and TRBJ1-2; D is possibly TRBD1 (6 bases). V was cut by 5 bases and J by 9 bases, with 16 bases left in between. Germline CDR1 SNHLY, CDR2 FYNNEI. The CDR3 has 13 amino acids. CDR3 bases: TGTGCCAGCAGTTCCACAGGGTATCTGAGCTACACCTTC. Residues: CASSSTGYLSYTF.

This clonotype appeared many times. The V gene is TRBV20-1, the J gene TRBJ2-1, with 10 bases that match TRBD2. This CDR3 has 14 residues. Germline assignment: CDR1 DFQATT and CDR2 SNEGSKA (reference sequence). V gave up 4 bases and J gave up 6 bases; unmatched junction bases: 6. The chain's CDR3 is CSATGTSVGNEQFF. CDR3 in DNA: TGCAGTGCTACAGGGACTAGCGTGGGCAATGAGCAGTTCTTC.

As to this clonotype: Just one base apart from a much larger clone, this may be a read error. The genes are TRBV20-1 and TRBJ1-5; D may be TRBD1 (5 bases). CDR1 and CDR2 (germline): DFQATT, SNEGSKA (reference sequence). This CDR3 has 15 residues. The CDR3 sequence: CGARGTKGIFEPQHF. CDR3 nucleotide sequence: TGCGGTGCTAGAGGGACCAAGGGGATTTTTGAGCCCCAGCATTTT.

In its sample, this clonotype was seen many times. The chain employs TRBV20-1 and TRBJ2-1, with D possibly TRBD2 on 6 matching bases. CDR1 is DFQATT and CDR2 is SNEGSKA in the germline V gene (reference sequence). This CDR3 contains 14 residues. V was pared by 6 bases and J by 3 bases, with 15 bases between. CDR3 sequence reads: CSALTSGLYNEQFF. Written as DNA, the CDR3 is TGCAGTGCCCTAACAAGCGGGCTCTACAATGAGCAGTTCTTC.

The chain is built from TRBV11-2 and TRBJ2-5; TRBD1 or TRBD2 may be the D gene (6 bases each). This CDR3 region has 14 residues. The germline V gene encodes CDR1 SGHAT and CDR2 FQNNGV. V lost 6 bases, J lost 1 base, and 12 bases lay in between. This chain's CDR3 is CASRPGGSQETQYF. In DNA form, the CDR3 reads TGTGCCAGCAGACCCGGGGGCTCCCAAGAGACCCAGTACTTC.

A remark on this clonotype: This may stem from a read error, because a much larger clone lies one nucleotide away. This chain uses TRBV7-2 with TRBJ2-3; D is unclear. Trimming took off 2 bases at V and 6 bases at J, with 15 bases between the two ends. The CDR3 extends over 15 amino acids. Germline V gene data show CDR1 as SGHTA and CDR2 as FQGNSA. CDR3 loop: CASSLLSSEPDTQYF. CDR3 sequence (DNA): TGTGCCAGCAGCTTACTTAGTTCCGAGCCGGATACGCAGTATTTT.

This clonotype was recorded many times. The chain has TRBV6-6 and TRBJ2-7, with D possibly being TRBD1 (6 bases). The V gene's germline CDR1 is MNHNY and CDR2 SVGAGI (reference sequence). The CDR3 spans 14 residues. V lost 2 bases to trimming and J lost 6 bases, with 14 bases between them. CDR3 protein: CASSYERTAREQYF. The CDR3, as DNA: TGTGCCAGCAGTTACGAGCGGACAGCACGCGAGCAGTACTTC.

The V and J genes are TRBV5-5 and TRBJ1-6; the D is unclear. With 3 bases removed from V and 7 bases from J, the gap between germline ends came to 14 bases. Germline V gene data show CDR1 as SGHKS and CDR2 as YYEKEE (reference sequence). The CDR3 runs to 15 residues. DNA for the CDR3: TGTGCCAGCAGCTCAGGCCGACTGCTAAATTCACCCCTCCACTTT. Translation gives CASSSGRLLNSPLHF.

V usage is TRBV12-3 or TRBV12-4 and J usage is TRBJ2-7; the match to TRBD2 covers 13 bases. The CDR3 covers 16 residues. The V and J ends lost 5 bases and 3 bases, in that order; junction bases with no gene match: 7. This CDR3 reads CASSGRTSGGGYEQYF. The DNA of the CDR3 is TGTGCCAGCAGTGGACGGACTAGCGGGGGTGGCTACGAGCAGTACTTC.

On this clonotype: This clone may be a read error of a much larger clone one base away. J is TRBJ2-4 and V is TRBV20-1, with D tentatively TRBD2 (6 bases). Germline V gene data show CDR1 as DFQATT and CDR2 as SNEGSKA (reference sequence). The CDR3 runs 16 residues. CDR3 region: CSPRDQAGGAKNIQYF. As DNA, the CDR3 is TGCAGTCCTAGAGATCAGGCCGGGGGAGCCAAAAACATTCAGTACTTC.